This TCR beta chain was observed in a study of cytomegalovirus exposure and HLA in healthy donors (dated by TCRdb to the late 2010s). A note on the overall study: In an earlier analysis of 550 to 750 of the donors, around 300 Gb of sequence data and 100 million or so unique TCR beta sequences from 150 million to 200 million T cells were reported. An earlier analysis of several hundred of the donors used high-throughput TCR beta sequencing to judge whether each TCR beta V gene segment behaved as functional or pseudogenic. Along with the roughly 700-subject first cohort, a separate validation cohort of approximately 110 different subjects was used. An early release covering roughly 600 HLA-typed donors comprised 250 to 350 gigabases of sequencing data and approximately 85 million unique TCR sequences. Across around 400 genotyped donors of the cohort, an average of about 220,000 unique TCR beta nucleotide sequences per donor were sequenced, and 15% to 20% of those sequences were non-productive. Several DR-DQ haplotypes were treated as single units for association and clustering because of strong linkage in the cohort. Donor age, sex, ethnicity and CMV serostatus were collected together with the repertoire data. Rather than drawing on any new phenotypic data, the later analysis identified candidate immune exposures from TCR beta sequences and the way those sequences occurred across donors. Typing coverage differed by locus: A, B, C, DRB1 and DQB1 were typed in about 629-640 donors, DQA1 in 500 to 550, DPA1 in around 610, and DPB1 in 472. Among the roughly 390 genotyped donors, approximately 82% belonged to the genetic ancestry cluster associated with self-reported Caucasian donors. Using immunosequencing, the study profiled T cell repertoires from about 610 subjects and related those repertoires to cytomegalovirus serostatus. A later analysis re-examined previously published TCR beta repertoires from 610 or so donors and added high-resolution HLA genotyping to investigate patterns of TCR occurrence. All discovery cohort repertoires had been generated on a single sequencing platform. Both class I and class II loci were covered by HLA typing, at four-digit resolution. To predict cytomegalovirus infection status, the study brought together high-throughput TCR immunosequencing, statistical association of individual TCRs with disease status, and machine learning. The aim of the study was to test whether cataloging public T cell receptors could identify signatures of past pathogen exposure. A later genetic analysis took genome-wide SNP genotypes for about 55% of the 666 donors and used that subset as a discovery cohort. Points the paper makes about the study in general: A further reported finding was that TCR beta sequences accurately predicted the HLA-A and HLA-B alleles for most subjects in the first cohort. According to the authors, the approach could potentially be generalized to other disease states and immunological phenotypes. The cohort was sequenced for TCR beta chains only, and without alpha or paired-chain data the features that could be detected were limited. In vitro tests confirmed that a few of the cytomegalovirus-associated TCR beta chains recognize cytomegalovirus antigens. According to a later analysis, most CMV-associated TCR beta chains appeared to be HLA-restricted, and the HLA associations seemed to be driven largely by CMV exposure. According to a later genetic analysis, donors in an Asian-associated ancestry cluster had fewer N-insertions in productive TCRs than the approximately 670-donor mean. Compared with equally common non-associated chains, HLA-associated TCR beta chains in a later analysis were more clonally expanded and had lower generation probabilities. Because counts were too low, 15 to 20 rarely observed V segments, including chromosome 9 orphons, were left out of the earlier analysis of 587 of the donors. A cluster of highly shared sequence variants was judged likely to represent a technical artifact of the sequencing pipeline. Sequencing depth was assumed to be roughly uniform across donors in the presence/absence analyses, though that assumption may not hold. The study gave a list of 150 to 200 TCR beta chains associated with cytomegalovirus. In a later analysis, the rate of TCR association differed among HLA loci, with DRB1 alleles having the most associated TCRs and HLA-C alleles having the fewest. For the cohort, immune exposure information was limited to CMV serostatus. The 87-base-pair reads could not distinguish some IMGT-functional V segments, including TRBV6-2 and TRBV6-3, so those segments were excluded. At a false discovery rate of 0.05, a later analysis linked around 17,000 TCR beta sequences to specific HLA alleles. Broadly in line with IMGT annotations, most TCR beta V segments showed up in productive rearrangements about 90% or about 30% of the time in an earlier analysis of around 600 of the donors. The classifier was reported to diagnose cytomegalovirus status with high specificity and sensitivity in both the original cohort and the validation cohort. Linkage disequilibrium might explain the correlated functional status among segregating V segments, but an unknown experimental factor could not be ruled out. A later analysis reported that several top co-occurrence clusters appeared linked to parvovirus B19, influenza, CMV and Epstein-Barr virus. Assigning TCR associations to individual alleles was difficult when HLA alleles, especially DR and DQ, strongly co-occurred. In a later genetic analysis, a missense DCLRE1C variant was associated with V-gene and J-gene trimming of TCR beta chains, and the association was replicated in an independent cohort. Because HLA typing was missing for some donors at each locus, association tests included only the typed subset. Across donors, most TCR sequences were observed very rarely, whereas some public TCRs were present in many individuals.

The CDR3 has 15 amino acids, counting the end cysteine and phenylalanine. Solely the CDR3 DNA is kept, with 45 bases framed from the first base. The germline V end is reduced by 10 bases and the J end by 7 bases; junction bases left unmatched: 12. Reading the germline V gene gives CDR1 ENHRY and CDR2 SYGVKD. As concerns this clone: Its antigen is currently not known. One base away there is no much larger clone; base qualities are not given.

The library was obtained by the immunoSEQ multiplex PCR assay. The multiplex PCR relied on a mix of 60 forward primers for TCR Vbeta segments and 13 reverse primers for TCR Jbeta segments. A multiplex PCR assay on genomic DNA amplified the CDR3 region of rearranged TCR beta genes. Amplified TCR beta libraries were sequenced as 87-base-pair reads on the Illumina HiSeq System. The original pipeline was this. Across the 500 to 850 repertoires, a later analysis counted tens of millions of unique TCR beta chains, 8.5 million to 12 million of which were shared by at least two donors. A nearest-neighbor algorithm error-corrected the raw reads and collapsed the reads into unique sequences, merging closely related sequences to remove PCR and sequencing errors. CDR3 sequences were aligned to IMGT reference sequences to assign V, D and J gene segments. For a sequence to be retained, a match of at least six nucleotides to both a V gene segment and a J gene segment was required. A rearrangement counted as productive if the CDR3 had no stop codons and remained in frame with V and J, and every other rearrangement counted as non-productive. CDR3 was defined by IMGT convention, running from the second conserved V-encoded cysteine to the conserved J-encoded phenylalanine. Sequences without an unambiguous match to a single V gene segment were excluded from the earlier analysis of a few hundred of the donors. In an earlier analysis of some 590 of the donors, V segments were called functional above 56.7% productive rearrangements and were called segregating when the between-donor standard deviation exceeded 5%. A statistical classification framework was developed to diagnose cytomegalovirus status using the catalog of TCR beta chain sequences. V and J gene assignment, in a later analysis, came from comparing TCR nucleotide sequences with IMGT/GENE-DB human TR gene sequences. The TCRdist pipeline was used in a later analysis to assign CDR3 sequences and most-parsimonious VDJ recombination scenarios. A later analysis defined each TCR beta chain by its CDR3 amino acid sequence plus V-gene family, and excluded reads lacking a unique V-gene family. To address suspected cross-contamination and a sequencing artifact, a later analysis removed 450 to 700 highly shared, low-generation-probability nucleotide sequences. In a later analysis, a clonal expansion index for each public chain was calculated from normalized within-repertoire ranks of inferred template counts. In a later analysis, generation probabilities were computed with a VDJ recombination model fitted to out-of-frame rearrangements, and the resulting probabilities were checked against IGoR. In a later analysis, hypergeometric tests were used to score TCR-TCR, TCR-HLA and TCR-CMV co-occurrence, with a repertoire-size bias correction applied to TCR pairs. To estimate false discovery rates, a later analysis permuted the HLA or CMV assignments 20 times. In a later analysis, co-occurring TCRs were grouped using DBSCAN, and TCRdist sequence similarity was added for clustering within HLA-allele-positive subsets. Co-occurrence clustering excluded repertoires with fewer than 30,000 or more than 120,000 public chains, plus five with anomalous nucleotide sharing. The immuneACCESS repertoire file appears here via TCRdb, limited to in-frame rearrangements. These files lack a portion of the clones; in checked studies, under half of the deficit traces to unresolved V genes, and the cause of the others is not known. V and J calls plus clone size are reproduced from that table; the DNA served to infer D and trimming. This sample gives some 110,000 clones in total; about a tenth of them show up just once. 5.8% of the sample belongs to the ten largest clones.

The cohort comprised under 700 healthy bone marrow donors. Cohort members were all nominally healthy when sampled, although unrecorded immune exposures were likely present. The donor tested CMV seropositive, placing the donor among the 250 to 350 seropositive members of the cohort. A peripheral blood sample was collected from each donor, and TCR beta sequencing was performed on peripheral blood mononuclear cells. The Qiagen DNeasy Blood Extraction Kit was used to extract genomic DNA from the blood cell samples. The chain employs TRBV10-3 and TRBJ2-2; the junction holds 10 bases that match TRBD2. The source of this sequence is a man in his forties in good health and CMV-seropositive. The sequenced sample consisted of PBMCs. In nucleotide form, the sequence is TGTGCCACGAAGGGGCTAGCGGGAGATAACGGGGAGCTGTTTTTT. This translates into CATKGLAGDNGELFF.